This T cell receptor beta chain was recovered during a study of post-analysis software for immune sequencing data (dated by TCRdb to 2013 to 2016). Regarding the complete study: Disease courses on record covered relapsing-remitting, secondary progressive and progressive-relapsing multiple sclerosis, though some patients had no subtype annotation. Patient repertoires were compared against roughly 12 previously published healthy control repertoires from donors aged roughly 6 to 27 years. A subset of samples was prepared in parallel using single-end sample barcoding, then pooled and co-amplified after Illumina adapter ligation. The paper's findings and limits, for the study overall: A handful of TRBV segments, including TRBV5-6, TRBV5-1 and TRBV20-1, were significantly more frequent in patients than controls. Direct clustering with F measure showed strong co-clustering of samples prepared in the same batch, prompting a batch-effect correction. Normalized Chao1 diversity was significantly lower in multiple sclerosis patients than controls, suggesting substantial peripheral T-cell clonal expansion. The control group was slightly older than the multiple sclerosis patient group.

The library was prepared using PCR. The data were produced on an Illumina HiSeq 2500. To reduce PCR and sequencing biases, unique molecular identifiers were incorporated into the TCR beta cDNA libraries. Approximately 500,000 cDNA molecules were obtained for every 1 to 10 million input T cells, so each molecule roughly corresponded to one T cell. The same protocol used for the earlier healthy control dataset was applied to prepare and sequence the patient libraries. Samples belonging to the same batch were prepared together, multiplexed and sequenced on a shared HiSeq lane. For the original study's pipeline: MIGEC handled the raw barcoded reads, throwing out single-read molecular identifier groups before consensus assembly and CDR3 extraction. Clonotype tables were post-analysed with VDJtools, and diversity was normalized by down-sampling all datasets to the smallest sample size. In repertoire overlap clustering, CDR3 amino acid sequences, but not nucleotide sequences, were matched to correct batch-related cross-sample contamination. In-frame beta chains were kept once TCRdb had trimmed the public reads at Q25 with fastp and called clones with MiXCR. Each record represents a unique CDR3 protein, reported with the most common genes and DNA among its rows. In this record, the V and J calls reflect TCRdb's handling and not the investigators' own analysis. In this sample the table shows about 430,000 distinct CDR3 sequences, 30% to 45% of which occur a single time. The top ten constitute less than 8% of the sample.

To demonstrate the VDJtools post-analysis software, the study profiled TCR beta repertoires from the peripheral blood of 10 to 15 young patients with multiple sclerosis. The multiple sclerosis patients were children and adolescents ranging in age from about 6 to 17 years. The CDR3 runs 15 amino acids, cysteine and phenylalanine included. Of the read, only the CDR3 DNA is kept; its 45 bases are in frame from base 1. V is pruned by 4 bases and J by 7 bases, leaving 7 bases of the junction without a gene match. CDR1 and CDR2 are read off the germline V gene as SGHRS and YFSETQ. Details on this clonotype: Its antigen is not yet known. Base-call qualities are not available, and no considerably larger clone is one nucleotide away.

The sequence derives from a girl aged 2 to 9 with multiple sclerosis. The chain uses TRBV5-1 and TRBJ1-5; 11 bases in the middle match TRBD1. The material sequenced was blood. The sequence in DNA is TGCGCCAGCAGCAGCGGACAGGGGGCAGGACAGCCCCAGCATTTT. This yields the protein CASSSGQGAGQPQHF. The variable domain in full, with residues beyond the CDR3 obtained from the reference TRBV5-1 and TRBJ1-5 genes, is KAGVTQTPRYLIKTRGQQVTLSCSPISGHRSVSWYQQTPGQGLQFLFEYFSETQRNKGNFPGRFSGRQFSNSRSEMNVSTLELGDSALYLCASSSGQGAGQPQHFGDGTRLSIL.